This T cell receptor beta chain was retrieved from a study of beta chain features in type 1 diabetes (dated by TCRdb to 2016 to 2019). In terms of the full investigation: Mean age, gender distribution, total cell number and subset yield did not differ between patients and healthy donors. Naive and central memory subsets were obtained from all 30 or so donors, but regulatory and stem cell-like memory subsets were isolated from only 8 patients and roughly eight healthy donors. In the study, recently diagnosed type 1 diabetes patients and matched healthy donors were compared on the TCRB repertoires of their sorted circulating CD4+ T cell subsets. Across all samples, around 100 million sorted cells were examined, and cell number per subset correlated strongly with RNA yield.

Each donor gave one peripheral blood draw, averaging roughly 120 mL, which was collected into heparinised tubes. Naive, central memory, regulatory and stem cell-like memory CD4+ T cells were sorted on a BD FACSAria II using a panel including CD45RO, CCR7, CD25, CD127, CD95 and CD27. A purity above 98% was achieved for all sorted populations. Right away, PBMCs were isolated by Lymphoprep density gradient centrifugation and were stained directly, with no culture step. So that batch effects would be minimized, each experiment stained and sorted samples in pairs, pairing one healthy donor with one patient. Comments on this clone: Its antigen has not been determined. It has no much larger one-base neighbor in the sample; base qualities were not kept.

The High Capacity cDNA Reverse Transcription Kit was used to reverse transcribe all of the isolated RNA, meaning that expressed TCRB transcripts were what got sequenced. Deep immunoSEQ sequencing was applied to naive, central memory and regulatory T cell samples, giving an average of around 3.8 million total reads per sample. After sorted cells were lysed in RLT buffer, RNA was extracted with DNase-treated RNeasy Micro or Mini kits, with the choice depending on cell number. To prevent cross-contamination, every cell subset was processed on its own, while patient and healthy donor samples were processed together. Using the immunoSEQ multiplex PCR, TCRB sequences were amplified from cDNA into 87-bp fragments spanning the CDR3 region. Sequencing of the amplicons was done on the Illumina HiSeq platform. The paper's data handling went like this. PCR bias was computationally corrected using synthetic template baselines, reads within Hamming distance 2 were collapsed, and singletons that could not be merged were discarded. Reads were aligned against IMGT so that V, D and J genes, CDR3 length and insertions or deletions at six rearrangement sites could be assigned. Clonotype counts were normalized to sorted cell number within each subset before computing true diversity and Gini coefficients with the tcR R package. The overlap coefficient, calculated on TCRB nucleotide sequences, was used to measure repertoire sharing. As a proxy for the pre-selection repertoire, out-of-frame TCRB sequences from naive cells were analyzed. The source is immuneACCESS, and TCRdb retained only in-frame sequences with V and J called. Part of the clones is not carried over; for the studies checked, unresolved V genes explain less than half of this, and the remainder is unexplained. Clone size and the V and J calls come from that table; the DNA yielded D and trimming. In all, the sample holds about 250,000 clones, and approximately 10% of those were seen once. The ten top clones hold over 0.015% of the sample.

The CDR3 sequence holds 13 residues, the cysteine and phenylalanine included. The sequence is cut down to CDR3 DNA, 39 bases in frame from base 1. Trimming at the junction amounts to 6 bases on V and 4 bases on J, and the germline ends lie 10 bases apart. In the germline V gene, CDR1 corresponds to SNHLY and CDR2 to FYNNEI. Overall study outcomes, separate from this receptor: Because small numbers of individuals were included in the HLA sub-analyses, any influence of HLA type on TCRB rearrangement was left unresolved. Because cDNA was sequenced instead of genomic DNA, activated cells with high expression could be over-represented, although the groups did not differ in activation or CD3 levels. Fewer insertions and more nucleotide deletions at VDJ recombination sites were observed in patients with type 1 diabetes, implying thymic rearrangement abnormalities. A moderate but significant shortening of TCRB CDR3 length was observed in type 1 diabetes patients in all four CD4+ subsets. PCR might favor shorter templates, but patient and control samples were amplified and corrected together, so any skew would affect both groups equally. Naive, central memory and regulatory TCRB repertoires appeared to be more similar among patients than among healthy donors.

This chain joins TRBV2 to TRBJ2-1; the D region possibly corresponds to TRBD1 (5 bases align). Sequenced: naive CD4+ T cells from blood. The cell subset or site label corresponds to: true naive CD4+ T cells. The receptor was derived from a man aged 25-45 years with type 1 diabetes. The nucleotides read TGTGCCAGCAGGGCAGACAGTTACAATGAGCAGTTCTTC. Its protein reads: CASRADSYNEQFF.